This section outlines one T cell receptor beta chain sequence together with its context. Its antigen remains unknown. The data originate from a study of OX40 agonist ivuxolimab in advanced cancers. Study-wide context: Dose-escalation patients' cancers were hepatocellular carcinoma, melanoma, renal cell or head and neck cancer. Study-level findings and limits: CD8+ T cells were the subset that, on average, had more expanded clones than CD4+. Individuals who were partial responders at 0.1-3.0 mg/kg had clonal expansion that ranked among the lowest.

Sampling times: baseline, cycle 4 day 1, cycle 7 day 1. Clones were read by immunoSEQ multiplex PCR, and TCRdb kept only the in-frame ones, dropping some. This sample yields fewer than 75,000 clones, of which around 80% are seen a single time; under 9.5% belongs to the top ten. The material sequenced was CD4+ or CD8+ T cells sorted from blood, taken in a trial of the OX40 agonist ivuxolimab. This clonotype originated in an adult with an advanced solid tumor such as melanoma, head and neck, liver or kidney cancer.

CDR3 sequence reads: CASSSDRGNTEAFF. The CDR3 bases are TGTGCCAGCTCCTCCGACAGGGGGAACACTGAAGCTTTCTTT. V is TRBV18 and J is TRBJ1-1; TRBD1 aligns across 8 bases. The CDR3 runs to 14 residues. Trimming cost V 6 bases and J 1 base; bases outside gene matches: 4. Germline CDR1 KGHSH, CDR2 LQKENI.